The clone carrying this T cell receptor (beta chain) was detected only once. According to the study, TCR beta libraries were built with iRepertoire HTBI primers and CDR3-region Arm-PCR. MiXCR was run by TCRdb on the multiplex PCR reads, yielding one entry per CDR3 protein. Of around 450,000 distinct CDR3 sequences detected, about a fifth appear once; the ten largest clones hold about 7%. CDR3 length: 12 residues. V lost 6 bases, J lost 4 bases, and 7 bases lay in between. Per the germline V gene, CDR1 is MNHNS and CDR2 is SASEGT. This sample is part of a study of regulatory T cells in long-lasting Graves disease. As for time point: persistent/refractory GD, antithyroid drugs over 5 years with positive TRAb. Extracted RNA from PBMCs served as the source of the TCR library.

The chain links TRBV6-1 to TRBJ2-1, with D tentatively TRBD2 (5 bases). This TCR was recovered from a female donor with Graves disease. The sequenced sample was peripheral blood mononuclear cells (PBMCs), obtained when the disease was refractory, from a patient treated with antithyroid drugs. The CDR3 loop is CASSERYNEQFF. The CDR3, as DNA: TGTGCCAGCAGCGAGCGGTACAATGAGCAGTTCTTC.